These 5 T cell receptor beta chains came from one sample sequenced in a study of early T cells in non-severe SARS-CoV-2 infection. Each CDR3 protein is one row after TCRdb ran MiXCR on the 5' RACE reads. The sample has some 52,000 distinct CDR3 sequences, over 7% seen once. Material: whole blood. These receptor sequences come from an adult who was a healthcare worker with PCR-confirmed SARS-CoV-2 infection or an uninfected control (not recorded which).

The V and J genes are TRBV20-1 and TRBJ2-1; TRBD2 aligns across 10 bases. The length of the CDR3 is 16 residues. Germline trimming cut 5 bases from V and 8 bases from J; bases unmatched to any gene: 15. CDR1 DFQATT and CDR2 SNEGSKA come from the germline V gene (reference sequence). The CDR3: CSAPGASGRYRDEQFF. DNA of the CDR3: TGCAGTGCTCCCGGGGCTAGCGGGAGATATAGGGATGAGCAGTTCTTC.

The rearrangement uses TRBV7-2 and TRBJ1-2, with D hard to call. The CDR3 contains 13 residues. Germline assignment: CDR1 SGHTA and CDR2 FQGNSA. V was clipped by 5 bases and J by 1 base, with 8 bases between them. The DNA for the CDR3 is TGTGCCAGCAGCCACGCCAATAACTATGGCTACACCTTC. Translating gives CASSHANNYGYTF.

The J gene is TRBJ2-1, the V gene TRBV20-1; the D call may be TRBD1 or TRBD2 (5 bases each). CDR3 length: 13 amino acids. Germline-derived CDR1 and CDR2 are DFQATT and SNEGSKA (reference sequence). Trimming pared 6 bases from V and 4 bases from J, leaving 13 bases between. The CDR3 loop reads CSARTGGYNEQFF. DNA for the CDR3: TGCAGTGCCCGGACTGGGGGTTACAATGAGCAGTTCTTC.

This clonotype was observed a handful of times. The CDR3 DNA sequence: TGTGCCAGCCGAGACAGGGGGCTTCGGGGCTACACCTTC. It translates to CASRDRGLRGYTF. The J gene is TRBJ1-2, the V gene TRBV21-1; whether TRBD1, the table's D call, matches the DNA was not checked. TRBV21-1 corresponds to a pseudogene. The CDR3 spans 13 residues.

The table lists this clonotype with a few counts. The gene calls are TRBV11-3 and TRBJ2-3, with 13 positions matching TRBD2. Germline-derived CDR1 and CDR2 are SGHNT and YENEEA. J lost 5 bases, V lost 3 bases, and 11 bases had no gene match. The length of the CDR3 is 18 residues. The CDR3 sequence: CASSFGLAGAESEDTQYF. CDR3 DNA: TGTGCCAGCAGCTTCGGACTAGCGGGAGCGGAGAGTGAAGATACGCAGTATTTT.